This T cell receptor beta chain emerged from a study of T cells after yellow fever vaccination. Study-wide context: Preparation of fractions with low cell numbers was performed using SMART-Seq v4 Ultra Low Input. Study findings and constraints: Abundant clonotypes from the bulk population could get into FACS-sorted repertoires as contaminants. Though it reached lower strength, the secondary response hit its peak faster, day 5 versus 15.

The table lists this clonotype with a few counts. Its matching antigen is unknown. Germline V CDR1 and CDR2: SGHAT, FQNNGV. Trimming stripped 0 bases from V and 4 bases from J, with 13 bases between. The CDR3 is 15 amino acids. The TCR cDNA carried a universal primer site and UMIs from 5'RACE template switching. TCRdb passed the 5' RACE reads through MiXCR, listing each CDR3 protein once. The repertoire consists of hundreds of thousands of distinct CDR3 sequences, with roughly 20% occurring once and the leading ten covering roughly 19%. The genes are TRBV11-2 and TRBJ2-7, with no clear D. The sequences come from PBMCs, collected before the yellow fever booster vaccination. This clonotype was obtained from a man in his late teens or twenties who received the YFV17D yellow fever vaccine. The chain's CDR3 is CASSLDPGPHYEQYF. For the CDR3, the DNA is TGTGCCAGCAGCTTAGATCCTGGGCCCCATTACGAGCAGTACTTC.